The sequence of this TCR beta chain was determined in a study of molecular identifiers for immune sequencing clone quantification. At least ten counts were recorded for this clonotype. Antigen specificity is unknown. Sorting recovered naive CD8 T cells on a CD8+CD4-CCR7+CD45RA+ profile. Overall study findings and caveats: Among around 1 million naive cells, as was reported, spiked Jurkat TCR RNA from one cell was detectable. The study found clones above 20 RNA copies held over 99% of effector molecules and under 1% in naive cells.

Previously described methods and listed TCR primers produced bulk TCR libraries. TCRdb processed the PCR reads anew with MiXCR; each CDR3 protein has one entry. The sample shows over 300,000 distinct CDR3 sequences, about a quarter of them seen only once. The CDR3 extends over 18 amino acids. V shed 8 bases and J shed 4 bases, with 28 bases lying between them. Sequenced: naive CD8+ T cells from blood, with Jurkat cell RNA spiked in. Specified subset: FACS-sorted CD8+CD4-CCR7+CD45RA+ naive T cells. The chain joins TRBV12-3 or TRBV12-4 to TRBJ2-3; a weak D match, TRBD2 (5 bases). This receptor was identified in a human donor in good health. Some libraries in this study had Jurkat cell RNA spiked in. The CDR3 region is CASAAFAGETREADTQYF. For the CDR3, the DNA is TGTGCCAGCGCCGCCTTCGCGGGCGAGACACGAGAAGCAGATACGCAGTATTTT.